This passage covers 22 T cell receptor beta chains from one sample sequenced in a study of blood T cells in healthy people across ages. Through a sample-barcoded 5' primer and a J-beta primer mix, a second PCR was run for roughly 7 to 11 cycles. Via MiXCR, TCRdb re-called the 5' RACE reads, giving one row per CDR3 protein. The table shows roughly 700,000 distinct CDR3 sequences, with 32% occurring only once. The specimen sequenced was blood. These TCRs come from a woman at least 80 years old in good health.

The chain uses TRBV7-8 and TRBJ2-7, with 12 bases lining up with TRBD2. The DNA end is more similar to TRBJ2-5, so the J call may be wrong. CDR1 SGHVS and CDR2 FQNEAQ come from the germline V gene. There are 16 residues in the CDR3. The CDR3 reads CASSVTLAGGGETQYF. The CDR3 nucleotides are TGTGCCAGCAGCGTCACCCTAGCGGGGGGGGGAGAGACCCAGTACTTC.

This clonotype was observed at least ten times. The chain employs TRBV3-1 and TRBJ2-5; D is tentatively TRBD1 or TRBD2 (7 bases each). The CDR3 extends over 20 amino acids. The germline CDR1 and CDR2 sequences are LGHDT and YNNKEL (reference sequence). Trimming removed 0 bases at V and 7 bases at J, with 30 bases between. The CDR3 bases are TGTGCCAGCAGCCAAGAGCTCGGGACAGCAAGGGGGGGCCCTAGGTGGACCCAGTACTTC. Translation gives CASSQELGTARGGPRWTQYF.

CDR3 in amino acids: CSARRQPDNQPQHF. The DNA of the CDR3 is TGCAGTGCTAGGAGACAGCCTGACAATCAGCCCCAGCATTTT. This rearrangement joins TRBV20-1 to TRBJ1-5; TRBD1 might be the D (5 bases). The V and J ends lost 3 bases and 3 bases respectively, with 12 bases between them. This CDR3 has 14 residues. Per germline, CDR1 DFQATT and CDR2 SNEGSKA (reference sequence).

The chain is built from TRBV10-3 and TRBJ2-7; D might be TRBD2 (6 bases). This CDR3 has 14 residues. The germline V gene has CDR1 ENHRY and CDR2 SYGVKD. The V and J ends lost 8 bases and 7 bases respectively, with 21 bases between them. The CDR3 is CAIWGDGDYNEQYF. The DNA for the CDR3 is TGTGCCATCTGGGGGGACGGAGACTACAATGAGCAGTACTTC.

The rearrangement joins TRBV12-3 or TRBV12-4 to TRBJ1-1; D may be TRBD1 (6 bases). This CDR3 is built from 14 residues. The V end lost 6 bases, the J end lost 4 bases, and 15 bases lay between the germline ends. The CDR3 nucleotides read TGTGCCAGCAGCCGATCAGGGGCGGGCACTGAAGCTTTCTTT. Protein sequence: CASSRSGAGTEAFF.

This clonotype was observed at least ten times. The DNA for the CDR3 is TGTGCCAGCAGCCCTGAGACTAGCGGGGAGCGAGAGCAGTACTTC. Translation: CASSPETSGEREQYF. This chain joins TRBV7-9 and TRBJ2-7; 11 bases are a match to TRBD2. The CDR3 totals 15 residues. Germline assignment: CDR1 SEHNR and CDR2 FQNEAQ (reference sequence). V lost 5 bases and J lost 7; bases outside the gene matches: 10. Filled out from reference TRBV7-9 and TRBJ2-7, the complete variable domain reads DTGVSQNPRHKITKRGQNVTFRCDPISEHNRLYWYRQTLGQGPEFLTYFQNEAQLEKSRLLSDRFSAERPKGSFSTLEIQRTEQGDSAMYLCASSPETSGEREQYFGPGTRLTVT.

This clonotype was detected many times. The CDR3 is CASSYSEGAPPFF. The CDR3 region has the DNA TGTGCCAGCAGTTACTCGGAGGGGGCGCCTCCGTTTTTT. V is TRBV6-5 and J is TRBJ1-4; 7 positions match TRBD1. The length of the CDR3 is 13 residues. V gave up 0 bases and J gave up 16 bases; unmatched junction bases: 8. Per the germline V gene, CDR1 is MNHEY and CDR2 is SVGAGI.

On this clonotype: Being one base from a much bigger clone, this may be a read error. It is likely a read error, because the conserved phenylalanine at the end of the CDR3 is missing. For the CDR3, the DNA is TGTGCCAGCAGCCAAGATGCGACTCAGGGCTATGGCTACACCTGC. It translates to CASSQDATQGYGYTC. The rearrangement joins TRBV4-2 to TRBJ1-2; a weak D match, TRBD1 (5 bases). This CDR3 region has 15 residues. Germline CDR1 and CDR2: LGHNA and YNFKEQ. V gave up 0 bases and J gave up 4 bases, with 12 bases separating them.

The sample holds many counts of this clonotype. The chain couples TRBV4-1 to TRBJ2-7, with D uncertain. Germline CDR1 is MGHRA and CDR2 is YSYEKL. The CDR3 consists of 16 residues. V was clipped by 0 bases and J by 0 bases, with 12 bases between them. For the CDR3, the DNA is TGCGCCAGCAGCCAAGATCCGGCAGGCAGCTCCTACGAGCAGTACTTC. Protein sequence: CASSQDPAGSSYEQYF.

This clonotype came up many times. This chain links TRBV7-6 with TRBJ1-2, with D possibly being TRBD1 (5 bases). The CDR3 has 15 residues. V shed 6 bases and J shed 8 bases, with 22 bases lying between them. Germline lookup yields CDR1 SGHVS and CDR2 FNYEAQ. The CDR3 here is CASRPGRALGQGYTF. The CDR3 nucleotides are TGTGCCAGCAGACCCGGCAGGGCATTAGGCCAGGGCTACACCTTC. The full variable domain, its missing parts supplied by reference TRBV7-6 and TRBJ1-2, is GAGVSQSPRYKVTKRGQDVALRCDPISGHVSLYWYRQALGQGPEFLTYFNYEAQQDKSGLPNDRFSAERPEGSISTLTIQRTEQRDSAMYRCASRPGRALGQGYTFGSGTRLTVV.

The V gene is TRBV7-9, the J gene TRBJ2-3; D not resolved. With 4 bases removed from V and 1 base from J, the gap between germline ends came to 9 bases. The CDR3 consists of 14 residues. Germline lookup yields CDR1 SEHNR and CDR2 FQNEAQ (reference sequence). The CDR3: CASSSPKRTDTQYF. The CDR3 bases are TGTGCCAGCAGCTCTCCCAAGCGCACAGATACGCAGTATTTT.

The rearrangement joins TRBV20-1 to TRBJ2-3; D not resolved. The germline V gene encodes CDR1 DFQATT and CDR2 SNEGSKA (reference sequence). V was clipped by 6 bases and J by 2 bases, with 12 bases between them. The CDR3 spans 13 residues. For the CDR3, the DNA is TGCAGTGCACCGGCAGAACACACAGATACGCAGTATTTT. Translation gives CSAPAEHTDTQYF.

This clonotype has more than one count but fewer than ten. The chain carries TRBV5-1 and TRBJ1-6; 7 bases fit TRBD1. The CDR3 contains 15 residues. Germline V gives CDR1 SGHRS, CDR2 YFSETQ. Trimming took 3 bases from V and 8 from J; bases not matched to a gene: 8. The CDR3 spells CASSWEGARDSPLHF. The CDR3 coding sequence is TGCGCCAGCAGCTGGGAGGGGGCCAGGGATTCACCCCTCCACTTT.

The chain uses TRBV18 and TRBJ1-3; D is uncertain. Trimming cost V 8 bases and J 8 bases, with 22 bases left between them. CDR1 and CDR2 from the germline V gene are KGHSH and LQKENI. The CDR3 covers 15 residues. CDR3 region: CASAAELLLGDTIYF. The CDR3 DNA is TGTGCCAGCGCCGCCGAGTTGCTCCTCGGGGACACCATATATTTT.

This clonotype was seen repeatedly, ten times or more. The chain joins TRBV20-1 to TRBJ1-2; TRBD1 might be the D (6 bases). The germline gives CDR1 DFQATT, CDR2 SNEGSKA (reference sequence). Trimming shortened V by 6 bases and J by 7 bases, and 15 bases separated the two germline ends. CDR3 size: 12 residues. The CDR3 sequence: CSARRTETGYTF. CDR3 in DNA: TGCAGTGCCCGTAGGACAGAGACTGGCTACACCTTC.

This clonotype was detected many times. The chain employs TRBV7-2 and TRBJ1-2, with TRBD1 matching 8 bases. The CDR3 length is 14 residues. Germline V CDR1 and CDR2: SGHTA, FQGNSA. With V trimmed by 5 bases and J by 3 bases, 5 bases remained unmatched. CDR3 residues: CASSKPDRDYGYTF. DNA for the CDR3: TGTGCCAGCAGCAAACCGGACAGGGACTATGGCTACACCTTC.

This sequence joins TRBV19 and TRBJ1-5; TRBD1 matches at 10 bases. The CDR3 runs to 15 residues. V dropped 5 bases and J dropped 3; count of bases not matched to a gene: 4. The V gene's germline CDR1 is LNHDA and CDR2 SQIVND (reference sequence). The CDR3 loop reads CASSETGGDNQPQHF. The CDR3 DNA reads as TGTGCCAGTAGTGAGACAGGGGGCGACAATCAGCCCCAGCATTTT.

On this clonotype: The conserved final phenylalanine or tryptophan is absent from the CDR3, which likely points to a read error. V and J are TRBV20-1 and TRBJ1-3, with D unclear. Looked up from germline, CDR1 is DFQATT and CDR2 is SNEGSKA (reference sequence). Trimming pared 2 bases from V and 4 bases from J, leaving 15 bases between. This CDR3 has 15 residues. CDR3 residues: CSARPMVSGGNTIYC. The CDR3 DNA reads as TGCAGTGCTAGACCCATGGTATCCGGGGGAAACACCATATATTGT.

This clonotype was found many times. The chain carries TRBV7-2 and TRBJ2-5; 10 bases line up with TRBD2. From germline, CDR1 is SGHTA and CDR2 FQGNSA. J gave up 4 bases and V 1 base, and 3 bases lay outside the gene matches. The CDR3 runs 15 residues. CDR3 DNA: TGTGCCAGCAGCTTAGATCGGACTAGCGGAGAGACCCAGTACTTC. Translated: CASSLDRTSGETQYF.

This clonotype was picked up many times. A single base separates this from a much larger clone, so it may be a read error. The chain has TRBV12-3 or TRBV12-4 and TRBJ2-5, with D unresolved. The V gene lost 2 bases and the J gene lost 11 bases, with 12 bases spanning the gap. The CDR3 runs to 12 residues. The CDR3 DNA reads as TGTGCCAGCAGTTTACAGGCAGCTGAGCAGTACTTC. Translating gives CASSLQAAEQYF.

The rearrangement joins TRBV30 to TRBJ1-2; 10 positions match TRBD1. CDR3 length: 14 amino acids. After removal of 3 bases from V and 4 bases from J, the junction contained 5 bases not matched to a gene. Germline V gives CDR1 GTSNPN, CDR2 SVGIG (reference sequence). This CDR3 is CAWSRDRGSYGYTF. The CDR3 DNA reads as TGTGCCTGGAGCCGGGACAGGGGCAGCTATGGCTACACCTTC.

CDR3 nucleotide sequence: TGCAGTGCTAGAACTCCCGGGACAGGATACGCAGATACGCAGTATTTT. The encoded protein is CSARTPGTGYADTQYF. This chain connects TRBV20-1 to TRBJ2-3; 8 nucleotides align to TRBD1. Germline CDR1 DFQATT, CDR2 SNEGSKA (reference sequence). The CDR3 spans 16 residues. V shed 2 bases and J 4 bases; nucleotides not matched to a gene: 11.